These T cell receptor beta chains were read from a single sample in a study of blood T cells in healthy people across ages. TCRdb processed the 5' RACE reads anew with MiXCR; each CDR3 protein has one entry. The table lists roughly 1.4 million distinct CDR3 sequences, around 59% of them singletons, with 6.5% to 8.5% in the top ten. Sample: blood. These receptors all stem from a man aged 18 to 30 in good health. The CDR3 runs from the conserved cysteine through the conserved F or W. The order of the fields is V gene, J gene, clone size, D gene, CDR3 DNA, CDR3 protein. A D gene is named only where the DNA matches it firmly. Expanded clones are given a class, and other clones once, few, many or no size at all.

>TRBV27|TRBJ2-7|NA|NA
TGTGCCAGCAGTGCCCCGGGACGGTCGGTATACGAGCAGTACTTC
CASSAPGRSVYEQYF
>TRBV6-6|TRBJ2-1|few|NA
TGTGCCAGCGGGGGGACCTACAATGAGCAGTTCTTC
CASGGTYNEQFF
>TRBV6-2/TRBV6-3|TRBJ2-4|NA|NA
TGTGCCAGCAGTTCGGACTCAGCCAAAAACATTCAGTACTTC
CASSSDSAKNIQYF
>TRBV12-3/TRBV12-4|TRBJ1-4|NA|TRBD1
TGTGCCAGCAGCCCTAACAGGGGGTACGAAAAACTGTTTTTT
CASSPNRGYEKLFF
>TRBV6-5|TRBJ1-6|NA|NA
TGTGCCAGCCGGATACAGAAACTTTCACCCCTCCACTTT
CASRIQKLSPLHF
>TRBV12-3/TRBV12-4|TRBJ2-1|NA|NA
TGTGCCAGCAGAGAGCAAGGGGACAATGAGCAGTTCTTC
CASREQGDNEQFF
>TRBV4-2|TRBJ2-2|NA|NA
TGTGCCAGCAGCCAAGCCCCGGGGGCCGCCGGGGAGCTGTTTTTT
CASSQAPGAAGELFF
>TRBV20-1|TRBJ2-2|NA|TRBD2
TGCAGTGCATTAGCGGGGAACACCGGGGAGCTGTTTTTT
CSALAGNTGELFF
>TRBV3-1|TRBJ2-5|NA|TRBD2
TGTGCCAGCAGCCAAGTTACCGGGACTAGCGGGGGAAAACAAGAGACCCAGTACTTC
CASSQVTGTSGGKQETQYF
>TRBV12-3/TRBV12-4|TRBJ2-5|NA|NA
TGTGCCAGCACCTCTTGGGGGGGCATGGGCCAAGAGACCCAGTACTTC
CASTSWGGMGQETQYF
>TRBV20-1|TRBJ1-2|NA|TRBD1
TGCAGTGCTAGAGACGGGACAGTCAGCTACACCTTC
CSARDGTVSYTF
>TRBV7-2|TRBJ2-6|NA|TRBD2
TGTGCCAGCAGCTTACTGGGACTACGCCCGGGAGGGGCCAACGTCCTGACTTTC
CASSLLGLRPGGANVLTF
>TRBV7-9|TRBJ2-7|NA|NA
TGTGCCAGCATCCCCCTTAACTACCTTCCCCACGAGCAGTACTTC
CASIPLNYLPHEQYF
>TRBV12-3/TRBV12-4|TRBJ2-7|NA|NA
TGTGCCAGTTATACCAGGGGGGCCTCCTACGAGCAGTACTTC
CASYTRGASYEQYF
>TRBV28|TRBJ2-1|NA|NA
TGTGCCAGCAGTTTACCGCGGAGGCTAGCTCGCAATGAGCAGTTCTTC
CASSLPRRLARNEQFF
>TRBV20-1|TRBJ2-5|NA|NA
TGCAGTGCTAGGTCTAACAGAGGAGAGACCCAGTACTTC
CSARSNRGETQYF
>TRBV7-9|TRBJ2-5|few|NA
TGTGCCAGCAGCTTATTTGGGGACCAGCTACAAGAGACCCAGTACTTC
CASSLFGDQLQETQYF
>TRBV20-1|TRBJ2-5|NA|NA
TGCAGTGCTCCCCGGGAAGGCAGCCAAGAGACCCAGTACTTC
CSAPREGSQETQYF
>TRBV12-3/TRBV12-4|TRBJ2-7|NA|NA
TGTGCCAGCAGTCCTCGGACAGCGGCGCCCCAGTACTTC
CASSPRTAAPQYF
>TRBV28|TRBJ1-5|NA|NA
TGTGCCAGCCTCACTCAGGGTAATCAGCCCCAGCATTTT
CASLTQGNQPQHF
>TRBV11-2|TRBJ2-5|NA|TRBD1
TGTGCCAGCAGCTTAGTATTCCCGGGCAGGGGGTCCCAAGAGACCCAGTACTTC
CASSLVFPGRGSQETQYF
>TRBV6-5|TRBJ1-2|NA|NA
TGTGCCAGCAGTTACGGATGGGGAAACTATGGCTACACCTTC
CASSYGWGNYGYTF
>TRBV10-3|TRBJ2-3|NA|NA
TGTGCCATCAGCCGGGACCACACAGATACGCAGTATTTT
CAISRDHTDTQYF
>TRBV15|TRBJ2-4|NA|NA
TGTGCCACCAGTTCGGAAGCCAAAAACATTCAGTACTTC
CATSSEAKNIQYF
>TRBV14|TRBJ2-7|NA|NA
TGTGCCAGCAGCCAACATCACGAGCAGTACTTC
CASSQHHEQYF
>TRBV4-1|TRBJ2-3|many|NA
TGCGCCAGCAGCCAAGAGGTCCCAGATACGCAGTATTTT
CASSQEVPDTQYF
>TRBV6-5|TRBJ2-3|NA|TRBD2
TGTGCCAGCAGTTACTCGTCACAACGGGCGGGAGGGGCGCAGTATTTT
CASSYSSQRAGGAQYF
>TRBV7-9|TRBJ2-3|NA|TRBD2
TGTGCCAGCAGCCCCCCGCTAGCGGGGACAGATACGCAGTATTTT
CASSPPLAGTDTQYF
>TRBV5-1|TRBJ2-1|few|NA
TGCGCCAGCAGGGCCAGCCTCGGGGGCAATGAGCAGTTCTTC
CASRASLGGNEQFF
>TRBV7-2|TRBJ2-5|NA|NA
TGTGCCAGCAGCCGCGAACGTGTAGGGTCGTGGGAGACCCAGTACTTC
CASSRERVGSWETQYF
>TRBV2|TRBJ2-7|NA|NA
TGTGCCAGCAGTCAGTGGGGTCCAACCTACGAGCAGTACTTC
CASSQWGPTYEQYF
>TRBV20-1|TRBJ1-6|many|TRBD1
TGCAGTGCTAAGGGACAGGATTCACCCCTCCACTTT
CSAKGQDSPLHF
>TRBV29-1|TRBJ1-1|once|NA
TGCAGCGTTGAGCAGGGTGCAGCTTTCTTT
CSVEQGAAFF